This T cell receptor beta chain was identified in a study of T cell repertoires in cytomegalovirus infection (dated by TCRdb to the late 2010s). At the level of the whole study: Donor HLA type was relevant to the analysis, because carriage of CMV infection together with the matching HLA type was indicated by public TCR beta signatures. General study outcomes and caveats: The ex vivo response was dominated by HLA-C-restricted CMV-specific TCR beta clonotypes, which also provided the single most frequent clonotype in two of eight donors. Carriers of CMV infection plus the relevant HLA type were discriminated by the cumulative frequency of public TCR beta family members in the study cohort and in an independent roughly 340-donor cohort.

This sample was sequenced with an Illumina HiSeq 1500. The raw public data were reprocessed by TCRdb itself: fastp quality trimming at Q25, MiXCR clonotype calling, in-frame beta chains only. Every CDR3 protein is listed once, alongside the most common genes and DNA of its rows. In all, the sample holds some 350,000 distinct CDR3 sequences, and roughly 18% of those were seen once. The ten largest account for around 9.3% of the sample. As concerns this clonotype: Its antigen specificity is not known. The sample holds no much larger clone one base away, and base qualities are not on file.

V sheds 4 bases and J sheds 5 bases, leaving 14 bases between their ends. From the cysteine through the phenylalanine, the CDR3 covers 14 amino acids. Only the CDR3 DNA is retained, 42 bases long and in frame from the first base. The germline V gene supplies CDR1 MGHRA and CDR2 YSYEKL. This receptor was identified in a human donor in good health (CMV status not recorded). Some clones in this sample may be carry-over from other donors' samples. Sequenced material: PBMCs. The rearranged segments are TRBV4-1 and TRBJ1-2, and the D gene may be TRBD1, 6 bases matching. CDR3 sequence: CASSRGFTGYGYTF. The DNA is TGCGCCAGCAGCCGCGGGTTTACAGGGTATGGCTACACCTTC.